The 10 T cell receptor beta chains listed next were all sequenced from one sample in a study of blood T cell repertoires in COVID-19. Sequencing used immunoSEQ multiplex PCR; TCRdb keeps in-frame clones, though not all of them. The sample records 150,000 to 200,000 clones, approximately 86% being singletons. The sample was peripheral blood. These receptors were obtained from a man between 65 and 80 years old with active or convalescent COVID-19.

J is TRBJ2-3 and V is TRBV10-3; D call uncertain. Germline V gene lookup returns CDR1 ENHRY and CDR2 SYGVKD. Trimming removed 0 bases at V and 4 bases at J, with 5 bases between. CDR3 length: 13 residues. In DNA, the CDR3 is TGTGCCATCAGTGAGTCCAGGTCAGATACGCAGTATTTT. This sequence encodes CAISESRSDTQYF.

CDR3 amino acids: CASSYQVHQPQHF. The DNA of the CDR3 is TGTGCCAGCAGTTACCAGGTCCATCAGCCCCAGCATTTT. This chain joins TRBV6-2 or TRBV6-3 and TRBJ1-5; D is ambiguous. CDR1 and CDR2 (germline): MNHEY, SVGEGT. Trimming pared 2 bases from V and 5 bases from J, leaving 7 bases between. The CDR3 length is 13 residues.

This chain links TRBV6-6 with TRBJ1-6; 10 bases agree with TRBD1. CDR3 size: 16 residues. The junction had 6 bases not matched to a gene; V was cut back by 6 bases and J by 4 bases. Germline CDR1 and CDR2: MNHNY and SVGAGI (reference sequence). CDR3 bases: TGTGCCAGCAGCAAGACAGGGGGCGCTTATAATTCACCCCTCCACTTT. It yields the protein CASSKTGGAYNSPLHF.

J is TRBJ2-3 and V is TRBV11-3, with D perhaps matching TRBD1 (7 bases). CDR1 and CDR2 from the germline V gene are SGHNT and YENEEA. The CDR3 consists of 15 residues. V was trimmed by 5 bases and J by 1 base, leaving 13 bases between them. CDR3 nucleotide sequence: TGTGCCAGCAGCCAGGGGGGCCCCGGCACAGATACGCAGTATTTT. This gives the protein CASSQGGPGTDTQYF.

V usage is TRBV2 and J usage is TRBJ2-7, with 12 bases identical to TRBD2. The CDR3 contains 20 residues. CDR1 is SNHLY, CDR2 FYNNEI, per germline. V dropped 7 bases and J dropped 0; count of bases not matched to a gene: 19. The DNA of the CDR3 is TGTGCCAGCACCCAAATGAGACCGGGACTAGCGGGTGGGAGCTCCTACGAGCAGTACTTC. Its translation is CASTQMRPGLAGGSSYEQYF.

J is TRBJ1-4 and V is TRBV30, with D unresolved. This CDR3 region has 14 residues. CDR1 GTSNPN and CDR2 SVGIG come from the germline V gene (reference sequence). V lost 3 bases and J lost 5, with 13 bases in between. This CDR3 is CAWSGMSKNEKLFF. Here the CDR3 DNA reads TGTGCCTGGAGCGGGATGTCAAAGAATGAAAAACTGTTTTTT.

This clone appeared once. CDR3: CASSTARGQGVGSYEQYF. CDR3 coding DNA: TGTGCCAGCAGTACCGCCCGAGGACAGGGAGTGGGCTCCTACGAGCAGTACTTC. The rearrangement joins TRBV6-2 or TRBV6-3 to TRBJ2-7; TRBD1 matches at 8 bases. The germline gives CDR1 MNHEY, CDR2 SVGEGT. V was pared by 5 bases and J by 0 bases, with 15 bases of the junction left unmatched. There are 18 residues in the CDR3.

The rearrangement uses TRBV9 and TRBJ2-3; 15 bases agree with TRBD2. Per the germline V gene, CDR1 is SGDLS and CDR2 is YYNGEE. The V gene end was trimmed by 2 bases and the J gene end by 0 bases; junction bases not matched to a gene: 4. This CDR3 is built from 18 residues. The CDR3 region is CASSVGLAGGSSTDTQYF. In DNA, the CDR3 is TGTGCCAGCAGCGTGGGACTAGCGGGGGGATCTAGCACAGATACGCAGTATTTT.

This sequence joins TRBV5-4 and TRBJ2-3; 13 bases are a match to TRBD2. Germline V lookup: CDR1 SGHNT, CDR2 YYREEE (reference sequence). This CDR3 is 18 amino acids long. Germline trimming cut 4 bases from V and 3 bases from J; bases unmatched to any gene: 11. The CDR3 DNA follows: TGTGCCAGCAGCCCCCGACTAGCGGGAGGCCTCTTGACAGATACGCAGTATTTT. Translated: CASSPRLAGGLLTDTQYF.

This chain joins TRBV28 and TRBJ2-7; 7 nucleotides align to TRBD2. This CDR3 spans 14 amino acids. V was clipped by 8 bases and J by 0 bases; unmatched bases: 7. The germline gives CDR1 MDHEN, CDR2 SYDVKM. The CDR3 sequence is CASGRLANSYEQYF. CDR3 nucleotide sequence: TGTGCCAGCGGGAGACTAGCCAACTCCTACGAGCAGTACTTC.